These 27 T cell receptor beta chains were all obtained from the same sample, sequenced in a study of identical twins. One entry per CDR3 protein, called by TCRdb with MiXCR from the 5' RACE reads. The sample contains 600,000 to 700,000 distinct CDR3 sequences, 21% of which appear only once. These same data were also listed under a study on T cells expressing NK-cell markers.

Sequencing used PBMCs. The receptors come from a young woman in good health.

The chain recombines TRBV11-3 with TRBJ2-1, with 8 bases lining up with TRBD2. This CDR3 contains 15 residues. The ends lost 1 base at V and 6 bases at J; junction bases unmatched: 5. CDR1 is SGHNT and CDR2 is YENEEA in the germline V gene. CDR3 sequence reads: CASSLGGLDFNEQFF. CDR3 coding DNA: TGTGCCAGCAGCTTAGGGGGACTAGATTTCAATGAGCAGTTCTTC.

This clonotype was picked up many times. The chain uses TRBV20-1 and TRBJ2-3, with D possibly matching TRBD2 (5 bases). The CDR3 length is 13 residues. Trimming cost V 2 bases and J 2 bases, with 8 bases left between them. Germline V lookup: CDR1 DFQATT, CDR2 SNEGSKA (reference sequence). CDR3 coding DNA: TGCAGTGCTAGAACAGCGGTCACAGATACGCAGTATTTT. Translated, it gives CSARTAVTDTQYF.

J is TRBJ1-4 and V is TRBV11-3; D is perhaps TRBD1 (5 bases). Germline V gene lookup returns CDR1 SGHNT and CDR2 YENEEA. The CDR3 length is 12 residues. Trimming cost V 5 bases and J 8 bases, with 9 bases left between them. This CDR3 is CASSRGREKLFF. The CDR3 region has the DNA TGTGCCAGCAGCAGGGGTCGAGAAAAACTGTTTTTT.

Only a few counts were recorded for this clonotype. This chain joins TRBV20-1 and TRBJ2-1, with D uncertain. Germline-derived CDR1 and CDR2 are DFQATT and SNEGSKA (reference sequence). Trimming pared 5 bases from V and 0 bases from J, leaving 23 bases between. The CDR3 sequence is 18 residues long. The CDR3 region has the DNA TGCAGTGCTTACTCCCGGACCGCCGTTGAGAACTCCTACAATGAGCAGTTCTTC. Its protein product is CSAYSRTAVENSYNEQFF.

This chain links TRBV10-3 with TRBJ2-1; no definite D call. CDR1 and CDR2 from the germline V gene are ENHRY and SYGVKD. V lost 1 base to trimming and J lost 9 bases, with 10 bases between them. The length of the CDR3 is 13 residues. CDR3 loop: CAISEFGPGEQFF. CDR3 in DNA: TGTGCCATCAGTGAGTTTGGGCCGGGTGAGCAGTTCTTC.

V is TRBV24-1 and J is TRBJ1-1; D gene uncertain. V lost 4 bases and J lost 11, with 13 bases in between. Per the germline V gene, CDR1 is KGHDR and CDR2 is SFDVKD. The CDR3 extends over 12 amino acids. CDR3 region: CATSDSHLQAFF. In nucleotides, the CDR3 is TGTGCCACCAGTGACTCACACCTACAGGCTTTCTTT.

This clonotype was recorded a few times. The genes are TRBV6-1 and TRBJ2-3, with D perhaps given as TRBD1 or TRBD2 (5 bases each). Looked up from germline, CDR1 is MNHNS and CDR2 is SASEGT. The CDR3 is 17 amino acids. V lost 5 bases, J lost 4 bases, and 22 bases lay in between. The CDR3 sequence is CASSPTLVGRGADTQYF. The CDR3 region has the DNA TGTGCCAGCAGTCCAACCCTCGTTGGCAGAGGGGCAGATACGCAGTATTTT.

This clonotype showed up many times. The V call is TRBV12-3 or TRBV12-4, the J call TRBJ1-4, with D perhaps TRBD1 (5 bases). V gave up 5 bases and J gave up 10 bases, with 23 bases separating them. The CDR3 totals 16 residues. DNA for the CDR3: TGTGCCAGCAGTCCTCCCCCAGGACAAGGATATGGAAAACTGTTTTTT. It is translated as CASSPPPGQGYGKLFF.

The CDR3 DNA is TGTGCCAGCAGTTATTTCAGGAGTCCAGATACGCAGTATTTT. Its protein is CASSYFRSPDTQYF. The chain employs TRBV6-5 and TRBJ2-3; no definite D call. The CDR3 consists of 14 residues. V lost 3 bases and J lost 4, with 11 bases in between. Germline V CDR1 and CDR2: MNHEY, SVGAGI.

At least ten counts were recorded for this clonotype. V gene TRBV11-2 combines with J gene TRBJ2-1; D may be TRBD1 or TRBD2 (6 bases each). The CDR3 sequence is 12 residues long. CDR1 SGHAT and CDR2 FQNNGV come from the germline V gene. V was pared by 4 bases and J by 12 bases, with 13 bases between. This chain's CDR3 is CASSSRGGGQFF. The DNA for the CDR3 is TGTGCCAGCAGCTCCCGAGGGGGAGGGCAGTTCTTC.

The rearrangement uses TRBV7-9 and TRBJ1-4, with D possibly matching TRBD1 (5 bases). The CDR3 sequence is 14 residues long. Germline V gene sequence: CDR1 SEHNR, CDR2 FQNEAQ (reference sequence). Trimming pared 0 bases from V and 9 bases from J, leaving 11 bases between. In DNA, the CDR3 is TGTGCCAGCAGCTTAGCAGGGGAGGATAAAAAACTGTTTTTT. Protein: CASSLAGEDKKLFF.

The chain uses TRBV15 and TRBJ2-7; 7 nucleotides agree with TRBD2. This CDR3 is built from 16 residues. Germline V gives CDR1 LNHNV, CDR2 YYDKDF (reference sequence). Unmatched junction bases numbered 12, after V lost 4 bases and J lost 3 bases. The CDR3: CATSTLIAGALYEQYF. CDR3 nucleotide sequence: TGTGCCACCAGCACACTTATAGCGGGTGCCCTCTACGAGCAGTACTTC.

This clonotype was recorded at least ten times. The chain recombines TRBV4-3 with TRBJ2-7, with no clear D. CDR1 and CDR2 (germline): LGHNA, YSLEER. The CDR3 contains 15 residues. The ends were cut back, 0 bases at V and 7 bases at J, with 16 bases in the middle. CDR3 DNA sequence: TGCGCCAGCAGCCAAGAGAGAGCCCTCTTTAGAGAGCAGTACTTC. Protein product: CASSQERALFREQYF.

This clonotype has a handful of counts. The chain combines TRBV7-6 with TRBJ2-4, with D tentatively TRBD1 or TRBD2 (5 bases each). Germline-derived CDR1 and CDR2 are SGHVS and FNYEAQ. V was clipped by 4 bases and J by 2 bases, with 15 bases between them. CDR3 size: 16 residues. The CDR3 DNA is TGTGCCAGCAGCTCGGGGCTAGACGCCCCCAAAAACATTCAGTACTTC. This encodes CASSSGLDAPKNIQYF.

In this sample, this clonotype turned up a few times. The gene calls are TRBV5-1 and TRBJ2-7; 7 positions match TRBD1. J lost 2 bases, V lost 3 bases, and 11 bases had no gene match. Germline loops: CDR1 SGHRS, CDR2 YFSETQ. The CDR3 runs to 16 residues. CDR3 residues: CASSWSPRQGPYEQYF. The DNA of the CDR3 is TGCGCCAGCAGCTGGAGCCCACGACAGGGTCCCTACGAGCAGTACTTC.

The CDR3 protein is CATSDLRYNEQFF. As DNA, the CDR3 is TGTGCCACCAGTGATTTACGGTACAATGAGCAGTTCTTC. This chain links TRBV24-1 with TRBJ2-1, with D unclear. The CDR3 has 13 amino acids. Germline loops: CDR1 KGHDR, CDR2 SFDVKD. The V and J ends lost 1 base and 4 bases respectively, with 4 bases between them.

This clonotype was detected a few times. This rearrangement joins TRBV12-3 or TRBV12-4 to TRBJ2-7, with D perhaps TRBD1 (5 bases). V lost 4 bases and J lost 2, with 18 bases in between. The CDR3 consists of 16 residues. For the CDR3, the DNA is TGTGCCAGCAGTTCGCACAGGTTTCCGCCGACCTACGAGCAGTACTTC. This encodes CASSSHRFPPTYEQYF.

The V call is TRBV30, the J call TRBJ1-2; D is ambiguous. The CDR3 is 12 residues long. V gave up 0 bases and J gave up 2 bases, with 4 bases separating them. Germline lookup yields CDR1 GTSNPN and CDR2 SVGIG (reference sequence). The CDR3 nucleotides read TGTGCCTGGAGTGTAACGAACTATGGCTACACCTTC. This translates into CAWSVTNYGYTF.

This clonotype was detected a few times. The CDR3 spells CSASRGRQPQHF. The CDR3 bases are TGCAGTGCTAGCCGGGGGAGGCAGCCCCAGCATTTT. The chain is built from TRBV20-1 and TRBJ1-5; the D gene is possibly TRBD1 (5 bases). The germline V and J ends were trimmed by 3 bases and 7 bases, with 10 bases remaining between them. Germline V gene sequence: CDR1 DFQATT, CDR2 SNEGSKA (reference sequence). This CDR3 has 12 amino acids.

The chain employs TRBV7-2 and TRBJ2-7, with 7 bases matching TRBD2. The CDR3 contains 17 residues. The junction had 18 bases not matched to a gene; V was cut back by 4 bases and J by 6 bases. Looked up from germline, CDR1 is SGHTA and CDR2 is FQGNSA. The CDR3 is CASSSPGSGMISGEQYF. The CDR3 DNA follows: TGTGCCAGCAGCTCCCCTGGGAGCGGGATGATCTCCGGCGAGCAGTACTTC.

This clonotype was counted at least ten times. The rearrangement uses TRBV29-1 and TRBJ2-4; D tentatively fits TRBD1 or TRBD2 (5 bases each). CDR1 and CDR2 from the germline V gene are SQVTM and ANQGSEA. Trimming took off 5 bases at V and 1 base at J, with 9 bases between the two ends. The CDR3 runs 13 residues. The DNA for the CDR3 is TGCAGCGTTTGGTGGGGGGCCAAAAACATTCAGTACTTC. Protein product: CSVWWGAKNIQYF.

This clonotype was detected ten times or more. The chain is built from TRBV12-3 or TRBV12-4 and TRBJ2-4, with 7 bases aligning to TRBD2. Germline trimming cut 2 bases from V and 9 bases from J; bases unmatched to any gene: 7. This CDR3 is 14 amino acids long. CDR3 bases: TGTGCCAGCAGTTTAAGCGGGACCCCGGCCATTCAGTACTTC. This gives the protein CASSLSGTPAIQYF.

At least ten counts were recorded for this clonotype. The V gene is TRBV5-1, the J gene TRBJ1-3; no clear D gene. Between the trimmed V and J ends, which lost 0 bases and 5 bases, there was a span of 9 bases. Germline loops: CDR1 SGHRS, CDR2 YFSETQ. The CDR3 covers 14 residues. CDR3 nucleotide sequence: TGCGCCAGCAGCTTGGAATCTGGGCGAAACACCATATATTTT. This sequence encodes CASSLESGRNTIYF.

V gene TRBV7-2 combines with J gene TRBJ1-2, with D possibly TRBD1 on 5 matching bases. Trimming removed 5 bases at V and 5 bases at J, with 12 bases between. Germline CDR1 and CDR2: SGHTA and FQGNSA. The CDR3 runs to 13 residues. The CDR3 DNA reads TGTGCCAGCAGCCGGGACCGAAGGTATGGCTACACCTTC. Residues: CASSRDRRYGYTF. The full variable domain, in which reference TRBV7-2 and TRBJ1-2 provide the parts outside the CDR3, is GAGVSQSPSNKVTEKGKDVELRCDPISGHTALYWYRQSLGQGLEFLIYFQGNSAPDKSGLPSDRFSAERTGGSVSTLTIQRTQQEDSAVYLCASSRDRRYGYTFGSGTRLTVV.

The CDR3 protein is CASSPRGTGYEQYF. The CDR3 nucleotides read TGTGCCAGCAGCCCCCGGGGAACGGGCTACGAGCAGTACTTC. The chain employs TRBV7-9 and TRBJ2-7; TRBD2 is a possible D gene (5 bases). V lost 5 bases to trimming and J lost 3 bases, with 14 bases between them. Germline assignment: CDR1 SEHNR and CDR2 FQNEAQ (reference sequence). The CDR3 has 14 residues.

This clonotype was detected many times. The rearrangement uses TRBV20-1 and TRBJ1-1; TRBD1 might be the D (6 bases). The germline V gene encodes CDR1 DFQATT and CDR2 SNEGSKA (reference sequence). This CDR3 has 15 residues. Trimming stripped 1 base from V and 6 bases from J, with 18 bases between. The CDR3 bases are TGCAGTGCTAGAGCCCCCCCTACAGGGTCAGCTGAAGCTTTCTTT. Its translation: CSARAPPTGSAEAFF.

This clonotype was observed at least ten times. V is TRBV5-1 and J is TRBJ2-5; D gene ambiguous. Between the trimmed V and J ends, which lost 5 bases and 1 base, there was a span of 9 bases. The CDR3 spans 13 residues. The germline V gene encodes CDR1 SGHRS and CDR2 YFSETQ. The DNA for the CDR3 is TGCGCCAGCAGTGAGGCATTCCAAGAGACCCAGTACTTC. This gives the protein CASSEAFQETQYF. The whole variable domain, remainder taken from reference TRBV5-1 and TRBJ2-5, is KAGVTQTPRYLIKTRGQQVTLSCSPISGHRSVSWYQQTPGQGLQFLFEYFSETQRNKGNFPGRFSGRQFSNSRSEMNVSTLELGDSALYLCASSEAFQETQYFGPGTRLLVL.